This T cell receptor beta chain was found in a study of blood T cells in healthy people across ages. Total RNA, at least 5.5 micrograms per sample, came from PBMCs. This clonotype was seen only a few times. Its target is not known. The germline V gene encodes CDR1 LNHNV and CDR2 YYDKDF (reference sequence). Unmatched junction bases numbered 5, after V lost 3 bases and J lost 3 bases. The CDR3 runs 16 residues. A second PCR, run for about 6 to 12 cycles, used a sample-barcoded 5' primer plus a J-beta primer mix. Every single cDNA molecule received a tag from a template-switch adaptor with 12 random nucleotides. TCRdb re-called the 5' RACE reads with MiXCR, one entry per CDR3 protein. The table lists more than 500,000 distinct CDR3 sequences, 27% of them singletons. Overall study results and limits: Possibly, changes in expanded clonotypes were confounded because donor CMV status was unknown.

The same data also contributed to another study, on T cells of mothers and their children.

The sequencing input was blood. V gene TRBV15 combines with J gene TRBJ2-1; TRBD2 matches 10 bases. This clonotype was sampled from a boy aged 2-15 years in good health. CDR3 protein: CATSSGLAAYYNEQFF. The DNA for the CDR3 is TGTGCCACCAGCAGCGGACTAGCGGCGTACTACAATGAGCAGTTCTTC.